Listed here are 8 T cell receptor beta chains from one sample, sequenced in a study of blood T cell repertoires in COVID-19. Libraries were prepared by immunoSEQ multiplex PCR; TCRdb keeps only in-frame clonotypes and omits some of them. This sample has tens of thousands of clones, with 83% found just once. Sequenced material: peripheral blood. These receptors all come from a man aged 45-65 years with acute or convalescent COVID-19.

The chain joins TRBV7-3 to TRBJ2-1, with D perhaps matching TRBD2 (7 bases). The germline V and J ends were trimmed by 5 bases and 4 bases, with 15 bases remaining between them. This CDR3 has 15 residues. CDR1 SGHTA and CDR2 FQGTGA come from the germline V gene. The CDR3 loop reads CASSQWRGPYNEQFF. CDR3 DNA sequence: TGTGCCAGCAGCCAATGGCGGGGGCCATACAATGAGCAGTTCTTC. The full variable domain, its missing parts supplied by reference TRBV7-3 and TRBJ2-1, is GAGVSQTPSNKVTEKGKYVELRCDPISGHTALYWYRQSLGQGPEFLIYFQGTGAADDSGLPNDRFFAVRPEGSVSTLKIQRTERGDSAVYLCASSQWRGPYNEQFFGPGTRLTVL.

The chain uses TRBV2 and TRBJ2-3, with D unclear. CDR3 size: 13 residues. V was shortened by 5 bases and J by 3 bases, with 9 bases between the two germline ends. CDR1 SNHLY and CDR2 FYNNEI come from the germline V gene. The CDR3 sequence: CASSYSVTDTQYF. The CDR3 DNA is TGTGCCAGCAGTTACTCGGTTACAGATACGCAGTATTTT. The full variable domain, in which reference TRBV2 and TRBJ2-3 provide the parts outside the CDR3, is EPEVTQTPSHQVTQMGQEVILRCVPISNHLYFYWYRQILGQKVEFLVSFYNNEISEKSEIFDDQFSVERPDGSNFTLKIRSTKLEDSAMYFCASSYSVTDTQYFGPGTRLTVL.

The chain uses TRBV27 and TRBJ1-6; unclear D gene. The V gene lost 5 bases and the J gene lost 3 bases, with 11 bases spanning the gap. Germline V lookup: CDR1 MNHEY, CDR2 SMNVEV (reference sequence). This CDR3 has 15 amino acids. DNA for the CDR3: TGTGCCAGCAGTCCCCTCGGTTTCTATAATTCACCCCTCCACTTT. Translating it yields CASSPLGFYNSPLHF.

This chain links TRBV7-2 with TRBJ2-1; D is unclear. V was pared by 0 bases and J by 1 base, with 7 bases between. This CDR3 region has 15 residues. Germline V gene lookup returns CDR1 SGHTA and CDR2 FQGNSA. The CDR3 protein is CASSLALRSYNEQFF. The CDR3 bases are TGTGCCAGCAGCTTAGCTCTGCGGTCCTACAATGAGCAGTTCTTC.

The chain combines TRBV10-1 with TRBJ1-1, with a possible D match to TRBD1 (5 bases). Looked up from germline, CDR1 is WNHNN and CDR2 is SYGVQD (reference sequence). Trimming took off 2 bases at V and 3 bases at J, with 7 bases between the two ends. The CDR3 runs to 13 residues. The CDR3 DNA follows: TGCGCCAGCAGTGAGAACAGGTACACTGAAGCTTTCTTT. As protein: CASSENRYTEAFF.

The rearrangement links TRBV9 to TRBJ1-2, with 7 bases aligning to TRBD1. Germline V lookup: CDR1 SGDLS, CDR2 YYNGEE. V lost 0 bases, J lost 6 bases, and 17 bases stayed unmatched. The CDR3 extends over 18 amino acids. This CDR3 reads CASSVDNLTPGTVDGYTF. DNA for the CDR3: TGTGCCAGCAGCGTAGATAACCTTACTCCCGGGACAGTTGATGGCTACACCTTC. Full variable domain (remainder filled in from reference TRBV9 and TRBJ1-2): DSGVTQTPKHLITATGQRVTLRCSPRSGDLSVYWYQQSLDQGLQFLIQYYNGEERAKGNILERFSAQQFPDLHSELNLSSLELGDSALYFCASSVDNLTPGTVDGYTFGSGTRLTVV.

This clone turned up a few times. The J gene is TRBJ2-7, the V gene TRBV24-1, with D possibly TRBD1 on 6 matching bases. CDR1 is KGHDR, CDR2 SFDVKD, per germline. This CDR3 is built from 13 residues. The V end was cut by 4 bases, the J end by 4 bases, with 10 bases between. CDR3 in DNA: TGTGCCACCAGTGAGAACGGACAGTACGAGCAGTACTTC. This gives the protein CATSENGQYEQYF.

The DNA of the CDR3 is TGCGCCAGCAGCGGGACAGGGTTCAATGAGCAGTTCTTC. The encoded protein is CASSGTGFNEQFF. This chain connects TRBV5-1 to TRBJ2-1, with 9 bases fitting TRBD1. The CDR3 is 13 amino acids. Germline CDR1 is SGHRS and CDR2 is YFSETQ. The J segment lost 6 bases and the V segment lost 4 bases, leaving 2 bases of the junction unmatched.